These T cell receptor beta chains were read from a single sample in a study of shared clonotypes between healthy human individuals. Assay used: immunoSEQ multiplex PCR; TCRdb lists only in-frame clones, some missing. Of about 700,000 clones listed, about 91% are singletons. Material: naive CD8+ T cells sorted from blood. The receptors were gathered from a man under 40 in good health. The CDR3 runs from the conserved cysteine through the conserved F or W. Some rows mark clone size as missing; the rest say once, few, many or name a class of expanded clone.

TRBV5-1,-,TRBJ1-1,CASSPGNGAFF
TRBV28,-,TRBJ2-7,CASSSSLTGFYEQYF
TRBV19,-,TRBJ2-7,CASIRQEEGHEQYF
TRBV28,-,TRBJ2-1,CASRYGRVSYNEQFF
TRBV27,-,TRBJ2-7,CASSLRLAGVLSEQYF
TRBV9,-,TRBJ2-3,CASSATSSSWADTQYF
TRBV6-5,-,TRBJ2-7,CASSPPLTGWYEQYF
TRBV27,-,TRBJ2-2,CASSFYRDTGELFF
TRBV28,-,TRBJ2-7,CASSLSGRLAEPYEQYF
TRBV5-1,-,TRBJ2-2,CASSPGQGAVDGELFF
TRBV9,-,TRBJ1-1,CASSPGTPRGAFF
TRBV19,-,TRBJ2-7,CASSPTGGWSYEQYF
TRBV28,-,TRBJ2-7,CASSKDRGYEQYF
TRBV21-1,-,TRBJ1-1,CASSTPGGVAAANTEAFF
TRBV4-1,-,TRBJ2-5,CASSQEAGAETQYF
TRBV28,-,TRBJ1-2,CASTTLIRRQSTNYGYTF
TRBV27,-,TRBJ1-5,CASSLYGLRPQHF
TRBV5-1,-,TRBJ1-1,CASSLYPRDRGMNTEAFF
TRBV4-1,-,TRBJ2-7,CASSQRARDRVEQYF
TRBV28,-,TRBJ1-2,CASRGTGAGIYGYTF
TRBV27,-,TRBJ1-5,CASSLGGGSYQPQHF
TRBV30,-,TRBJ2-1,CAWSTDRDEQFF
TRBV7-9,-,TRBJ1-2,CASSSAINQEYGYTF
TRBV2,-,TRBJ1-1,CASRTGQGGTEAFF
TRBV6-5,-,TRBJ1-1,CASTRQGLNTEAFF
TRBV7-9,-,TRBJ2-1,CASSLSLAGGTWDEQFF
TRBV11-2,-,TRBJ1-2,CASSLGPHARGRNYGYTF
TRBV6-5,once,TRBJ2-1,CASTELAGVGNEQFF
TRBV4-1,-,TRBJ2-3,CASSQDGTSGRAGGTDTQYF
TRBV27,-,TRBJ1-2,CASSFGGANYGYTF
TRBV27,once,TRBJ1-5,CASSFRGSNQPQHF
TRBV7-6,-,TRBJ2-7,CASSSLQGGYEQYF
TRBV5-5,once,TRBJ2-3,CASTQLGQGTDTQYF
TRBV6-4,-,TRBJ2-2,CASFQGGRDTGELFF
TRBV7-9,-,TRBJ2-2,CASSLGTPIGGELFF
TRBV5-7,-,TRBJ2-1,CASSFLASGAPRDNEQFF
TRBV7-9,-,TRBJ2-1,CASYSGREFPYNEQFF